This TCR beta chain was identified in a study of blood T cell repertoires in COVID-19. Looking at the study overall: Sources were T cells, B-cell-depleted T cells, or PBMCs; the material itself was cDNA or gDNA.

In the study's own analysis: Amplified reference gene primers provided the basis for estimating nucleated cell counts. The repertoire was sequenced with immunoSEQ multiplex PCR; TCRdb's copy has only in-frame clones and lacks some. V and J calls and clone size are as listed in that table; D and trimming were resolved from the DNA. The sample lists approximately 170,000 clones; approximately 91% were seen once. Trimming cost V 4 bases and J 4 bases, with 11 bases left between them. Germline values: CDR1 SGHDT, CDR2 YYEEEE. The CDR3 is 13 residues long. It was during active infection that Seattle patients were enrolled and then longitudinally followed.

V usage is TRBV5-6 and J usage is TRBJ1-2, with TRBD1 as a possible D gene (5 bases). This TCR was sampled from a man younger than 35 with COVID-19, enrolled during active disease. Sequencing used peripheral blood. CDR3 in amino acids: CASSQGRLYGYTF. The CDR3 DNA follows: TGTGCCAGCAGCCAGGGTCGCCTCTATGGCTACACCTTC.